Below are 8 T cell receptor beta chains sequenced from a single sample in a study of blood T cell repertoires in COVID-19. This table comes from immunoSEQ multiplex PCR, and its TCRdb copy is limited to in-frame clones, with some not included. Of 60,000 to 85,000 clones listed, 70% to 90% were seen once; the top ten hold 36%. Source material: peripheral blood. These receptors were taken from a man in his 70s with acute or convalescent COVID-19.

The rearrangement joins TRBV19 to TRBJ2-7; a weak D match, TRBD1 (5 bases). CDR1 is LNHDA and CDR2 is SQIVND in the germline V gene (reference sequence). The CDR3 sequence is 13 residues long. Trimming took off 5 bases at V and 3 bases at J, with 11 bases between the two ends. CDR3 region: CASSSSGFYEQYF. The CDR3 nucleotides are TGTGCCAGTAGTTCGTCAGGGTTCTACGAGCAGTACTTC.

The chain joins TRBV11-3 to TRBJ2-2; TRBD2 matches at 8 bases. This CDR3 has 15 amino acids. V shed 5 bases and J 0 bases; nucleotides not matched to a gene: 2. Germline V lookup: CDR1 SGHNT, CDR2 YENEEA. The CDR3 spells CASSGLAANTGELFF. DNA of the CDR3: TGTGCCAGCAGCGGACTAGCAGCGAACACCGGGGAGCTGTTTTTT.

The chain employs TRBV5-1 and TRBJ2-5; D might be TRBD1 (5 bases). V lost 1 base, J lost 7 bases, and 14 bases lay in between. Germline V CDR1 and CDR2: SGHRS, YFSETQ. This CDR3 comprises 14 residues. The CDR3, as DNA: TGCGCCAGCAGCTTGTTGGGCCTCCAGGGGACCCAGTACTTC. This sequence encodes CASSLLGLQGTQYF.

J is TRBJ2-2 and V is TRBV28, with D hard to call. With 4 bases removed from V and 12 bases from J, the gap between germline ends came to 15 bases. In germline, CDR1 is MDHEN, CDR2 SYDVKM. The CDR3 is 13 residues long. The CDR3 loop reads CASSSDNPYKLFF. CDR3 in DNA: TGTGCCAGCAGTTCCGACAACCCGTACAAGCTGTTTTTT.

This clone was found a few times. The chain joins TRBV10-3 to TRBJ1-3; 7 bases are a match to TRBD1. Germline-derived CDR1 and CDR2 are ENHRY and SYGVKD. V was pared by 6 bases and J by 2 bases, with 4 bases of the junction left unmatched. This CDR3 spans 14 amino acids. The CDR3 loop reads CAISLDRAGNTIYF. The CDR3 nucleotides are TGTGCCATCAGCCTTGACAGGGCTGGAAACACCATATATTTT.

CDR3 loop: CASSLREGDTQYF. DNA for the CDR3: TGTGCCAGCAGTCTCAGGGAGGGGGATACGCAGTATTTT. The chain links TRBV27 to TRBJ2-3; 7 bases map to TRBD2. Germline V gene lookup returns CDR1 MNHEY and CDR2 SMNVEV (reference sequence). With 5 bases clipped from V and 6 bases from J, the junction kept 5 bases outside the gene matches. The CDR3 contains 13 residues.

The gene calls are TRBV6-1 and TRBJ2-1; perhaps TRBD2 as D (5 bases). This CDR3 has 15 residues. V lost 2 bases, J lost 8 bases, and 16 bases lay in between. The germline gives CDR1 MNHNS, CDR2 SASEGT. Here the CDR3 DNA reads TGTGCCAGCAGTGAAAGCATCGCTAGCTCCCATGAGCAGTTCTTC. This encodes CASSESIASSHEQFF.

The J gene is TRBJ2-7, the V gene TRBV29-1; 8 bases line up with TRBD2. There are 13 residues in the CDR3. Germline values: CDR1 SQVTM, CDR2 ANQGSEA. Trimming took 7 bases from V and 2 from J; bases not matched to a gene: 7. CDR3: CSAIAGITYEQYF. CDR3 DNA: TGCAGCGCCATAGCGGGAATAACCTACGAGCAGTACTTC.